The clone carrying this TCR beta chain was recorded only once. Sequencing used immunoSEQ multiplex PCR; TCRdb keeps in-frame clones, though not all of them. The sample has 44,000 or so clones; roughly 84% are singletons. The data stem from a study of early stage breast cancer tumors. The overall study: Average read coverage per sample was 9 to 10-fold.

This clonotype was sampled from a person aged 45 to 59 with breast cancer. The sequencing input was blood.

The CDR3 coding sequence is TGTGCCAGCAGTCACTCGGGACAGGGGGCGAGGGAGACCCAGTACTTC. Residues: CASSHSGQGARETQYF. This chain joins TRBV28 and TRBJ2-5; TRBD1 matches at 12 bases. The CDR3 contains 16 residues. After removal of 5 bases from V and 5 bases from J, the junction contained 9 bases not matched to a gene. Germline V gene lookup returns CDR1 MDHEN and CDR2 SYDVKM. The whole variable domain, remainder taken from reference TRBV28 and TRBJ2-5, is DVKVTQSSRYLVKRTGEKVFLECVQDMDHENMFWYRQDPGLGLRLIYFSYDVKMKEKGDIPEGYSVSREKKERFSLILESASTNQTSMYLCASSHSGQGARETQYFGPGTRLLVL.